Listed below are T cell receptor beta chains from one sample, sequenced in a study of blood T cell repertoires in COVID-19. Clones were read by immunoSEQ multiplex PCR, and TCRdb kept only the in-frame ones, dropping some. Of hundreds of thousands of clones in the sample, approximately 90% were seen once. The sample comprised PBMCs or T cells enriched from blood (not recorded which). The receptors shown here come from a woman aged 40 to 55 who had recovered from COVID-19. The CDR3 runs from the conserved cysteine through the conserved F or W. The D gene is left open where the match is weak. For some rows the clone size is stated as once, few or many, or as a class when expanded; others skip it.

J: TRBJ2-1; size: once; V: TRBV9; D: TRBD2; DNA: TGTGCCAGCAGCGCGGGACTAGCGGGAGGGTCCTACAATGAGCAGTTCTTC; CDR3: CASSAGLAGGSYNEQFF
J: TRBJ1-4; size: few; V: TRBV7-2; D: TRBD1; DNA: TGTGCCAGCAGCCCGCAGTGGACAGGGGCTAATGAAAAACTGTTTTTT; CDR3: CASSPQWTGANEKLFF
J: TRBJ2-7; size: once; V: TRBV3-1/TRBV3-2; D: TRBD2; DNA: TGTGCCTGCCGCGGGGGGAGTGAGCAGTACTTC; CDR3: CACRGGSEQYF
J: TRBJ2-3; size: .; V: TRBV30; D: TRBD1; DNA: TGTGCCTGGAGTGTAGGGACAGGGAGCACAGATACGCAGTATTTT; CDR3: CAWSVGTGSTDTQYF
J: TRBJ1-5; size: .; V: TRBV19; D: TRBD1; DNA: TGTGCCCGTCAAGACAGGGGACGGTGGCAGCCCCAGCATTTT; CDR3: CARQDRGRWQPQHF
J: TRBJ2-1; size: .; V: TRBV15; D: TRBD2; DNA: TGTGCCACCAGCACCCCCGGGTCTAGCGGGAGTCAAGAGCAGTTCTTC; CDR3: CATSTPGSSGSQEQFF
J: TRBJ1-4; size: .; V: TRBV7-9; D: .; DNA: TGTGCCAGCGCATCGCTCCACAGGGATCGTGGGGAAAAACTGTTTTTT; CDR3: CASASLHRDRGEKLFF
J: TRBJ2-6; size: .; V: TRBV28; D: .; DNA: TGTGCCAGCAGTTCGTCAGAATGGGCCAACGTCCTGACTTTC; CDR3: CASSSSEWANVLTF
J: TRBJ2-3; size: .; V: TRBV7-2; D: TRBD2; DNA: TGTGCCAGCAGCTTAGGCCTTCCAGGACTAGTGACAGATACGCAGTATTTT; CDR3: CASSLGLPGLVTDTQYF
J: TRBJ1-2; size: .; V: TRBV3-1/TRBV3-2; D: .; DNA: TGTGCCAGCAGCCAAGCTCCGGGTTTGCTAGGCTACACCTTC; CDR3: CASSQAPGLLGYTF
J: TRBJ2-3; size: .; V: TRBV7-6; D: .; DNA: TGTGCCAGCAGCTTCGCAGGGGCTAGGTTAGATACGCAGTATTTT; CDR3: CASSFAGARLDTQYF
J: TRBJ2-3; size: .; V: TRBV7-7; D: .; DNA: TGTGCTAGCAGCCTCACACTAGTTGCCGATACGCAGTATTTT; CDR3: CASSLTLVADTQYF
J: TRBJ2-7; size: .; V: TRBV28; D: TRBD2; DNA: TGTGCCAGCATCCATCCGGGAGGATCCTACGAGCAGTACTTC; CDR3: CASIHPGGSYEQYF
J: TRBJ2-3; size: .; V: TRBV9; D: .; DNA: TGTGCCAGCAGCCTGCCGCGACAGACGATTGACGATACGCAGTATTTT; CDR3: CASSLPRQTIDDTQYF
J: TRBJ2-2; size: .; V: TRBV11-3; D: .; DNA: TGTGCCAGCAGTAGGGCCGGGACATTGAACACCGGGGAGCTGTTTTTT; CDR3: CASSRAGTLNTGELFF
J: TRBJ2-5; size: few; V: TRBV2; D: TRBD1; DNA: TGTGCCAGCAAGAGGGACAGGGGGTTGGGAGAGACCCAGTACTTC; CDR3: CASKRDRGLGETQYF
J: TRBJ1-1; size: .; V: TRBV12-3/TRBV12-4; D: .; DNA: TGTGCCAGCACCGAAGACAGGACGGTAGCTTTCTTT; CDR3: CASTEDRTVAFF
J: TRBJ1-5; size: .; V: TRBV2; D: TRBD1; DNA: TGTGCCAGCAGTGGGGCACAGGGGGCGAGCAATCAGCCCCAGCATTTT; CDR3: CASSGAQGASNQPQHF
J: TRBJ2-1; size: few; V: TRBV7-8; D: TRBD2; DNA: TGTGCCAGCAGCTTAGTCGGGCGGGAGCGCTCCTACAATGAGCAGTTCTTC; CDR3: CASSLVGRERSYNEQFF
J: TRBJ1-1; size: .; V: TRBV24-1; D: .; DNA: TGTGCCACCAGTGATCCAGGGGATGAAGCTTTCTTT; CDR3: CATSDPGDEAFF
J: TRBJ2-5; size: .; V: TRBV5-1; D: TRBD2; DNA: TGCGCCAGCAGCCTGGAGATGGGACTAGCGGGAGAGGGCCTCCAAGAGACCCAGTACTTC; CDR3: CASSLEMGLAGEGLQETQYF
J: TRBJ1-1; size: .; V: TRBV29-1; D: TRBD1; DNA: TGCAGCGTTGACGGAGGGCAGGGGGCTTGGAATGAAGCTTTCTTT; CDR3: CSVDGGQGAWNEAFF
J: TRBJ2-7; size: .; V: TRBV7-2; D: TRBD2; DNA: TGTGCCAGCAGCTTATCTAGCGGGAGTACCTACGAGCAGTACTTC; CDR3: CASSLSSGSTYEQYF
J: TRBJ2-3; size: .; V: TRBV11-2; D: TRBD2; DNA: TGTGCCAGCAGGATCCCGGGACTAGCTTATGATACGCAGTATTTT; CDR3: CASRIPGLAYDTQYF
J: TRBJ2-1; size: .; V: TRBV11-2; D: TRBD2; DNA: TGTGCCAGCAGCCCACAGGGACTAGCGGCTTACAATGAGCAGTTCTTC; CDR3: CASSPQGLAAYNEQFF
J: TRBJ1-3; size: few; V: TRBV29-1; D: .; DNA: TGCAGCGTTGAATCCCCGGACATTGGTGGAAACACCATATATTTT; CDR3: CSVESPDIGGNTIYF
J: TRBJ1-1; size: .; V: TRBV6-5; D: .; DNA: TGTGCCAGCAGTTACCAGGTCGGCCCGACTGAAGCTTTCTTT; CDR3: CASSYQVGPTEAFF
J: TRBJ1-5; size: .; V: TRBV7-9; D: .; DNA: TGTGCCAGCCAGGGGAATAGCAATCAGCCCCAGCATTTT; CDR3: CASQGNSNQPQHF
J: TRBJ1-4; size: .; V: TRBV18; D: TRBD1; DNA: TGTGCCAGCTCACCACGGAGGGACAGGGGAGGTGAAAAACTGTTTTTT; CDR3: CASSPRRDRGGEKLFF
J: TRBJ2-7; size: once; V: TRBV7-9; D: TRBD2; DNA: TGTGCCAGCAGCCTCAGTCTATTGCGGGAGGGCCCCCACGAGCAGTACTTC; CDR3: CASSLSLLREGPHEQYF
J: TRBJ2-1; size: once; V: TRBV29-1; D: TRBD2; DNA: TGCGGGGGGACTAGCGGCTACGGGCAGTTCTTC; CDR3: CGGTSGYGQFF
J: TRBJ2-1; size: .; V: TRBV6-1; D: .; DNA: TGTGCCAGCAGTGAAGTGGCGGGTGAGCAGTTCTTC; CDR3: CASSEVAGEQFF
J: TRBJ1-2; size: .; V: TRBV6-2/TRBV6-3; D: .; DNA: TGTGCCAGCAGTTATACTTTTAATGGTGGCTACACCTTC; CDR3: CASSYTFNGGYTF
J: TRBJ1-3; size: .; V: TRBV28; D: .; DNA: TGTGCCAGCAGCTTCTCGGGACATTTATCTCTTGGAAACACCATATATTTT; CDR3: CASSFSGHLSLGNTIYF
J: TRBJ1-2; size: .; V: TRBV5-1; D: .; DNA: TGCGCCAGCAGCTGGACAGCTAACTATGGCTACACCTTC; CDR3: CASSWTANYGYTF
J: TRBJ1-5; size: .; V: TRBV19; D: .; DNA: TGTGCCAGTAGTATACCGTGGGGGGTGGGACAGCCCCAGCATTTT; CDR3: CASSIPWGVGQPQHF
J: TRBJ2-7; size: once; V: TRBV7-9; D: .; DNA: TGTGCCAGCAGCTTAAGGGGTCTCTACGAGCAGTACTTC; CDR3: CASSLRGLYEQYF
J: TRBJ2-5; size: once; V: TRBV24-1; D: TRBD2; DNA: TGTGCCACCAGTGATCCTAGCGGGAGTGGACAAGAGACCCAGTACTTC; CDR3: CATSDPSGSGQETQYF
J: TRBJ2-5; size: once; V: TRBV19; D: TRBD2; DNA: TGTGCCACCGGAGCGGGACCCCAAGAGACCCAGTACTTC; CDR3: CATGAGPQETQYF
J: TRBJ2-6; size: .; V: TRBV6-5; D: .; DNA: TGTGCCAGCAGTAAACAGGCCTCTGGGGCCAACGTCCTGACTTTC; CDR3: CASSKQASGANVLTF
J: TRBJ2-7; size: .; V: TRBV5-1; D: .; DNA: TGCGCCAGCAGTCTGTCGGCAGTGAGGGAGCAGTACTTC; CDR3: CASSLSAVREQYF
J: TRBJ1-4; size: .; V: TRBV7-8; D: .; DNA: TGTGCCAGCCACTCCGGGGAAAAACTGTTTTTT; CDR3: CASHSGEKLFF
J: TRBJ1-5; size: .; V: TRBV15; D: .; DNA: TGTGCCACCAGCAGCGGGCGGGTGGATCAGCCCCAGCATTTT; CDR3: CATSSGRVDQPQHF
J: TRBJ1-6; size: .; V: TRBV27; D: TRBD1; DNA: TGTGCCAGCGGGCTGGGACAGTATAATTCACCCCTCCACTTT; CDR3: CASGLGQYNSPLHF
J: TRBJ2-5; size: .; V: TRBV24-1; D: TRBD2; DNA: TGTGCCACCAGTGGGGCGGGAGTTTTTCAAGAGACCCAGTACTTC; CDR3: CATSGAGVFQETQYF
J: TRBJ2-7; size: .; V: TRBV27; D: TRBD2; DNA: TGTGCCAGCAGTCCTACGACTAGCGTTAGCTCCTACGAGCAGTACTTC; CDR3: CASSPTTSVSSYEQYF
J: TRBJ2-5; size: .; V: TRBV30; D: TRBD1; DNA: TGTGCCTGGACCACAAAGGGGACAGAACAAGAGACCCAGTACTTC; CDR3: CAWTTKGTEQETQYF
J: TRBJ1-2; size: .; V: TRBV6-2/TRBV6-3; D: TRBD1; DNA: TGTGCCAGCAGTCCCCCAGGACAGGGGTACCATGGCTACACCTTC; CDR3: CASSPPGQGYHGYTF
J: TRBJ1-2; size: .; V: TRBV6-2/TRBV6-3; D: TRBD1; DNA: TGTGCCAGCAGCCCTTACCTAGACAGGGACAAGGGCGGCTACACCTTC; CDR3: CASSPYLDRDKGGYTF
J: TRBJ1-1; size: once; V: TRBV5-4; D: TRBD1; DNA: TGTGCCAGCAGCAGGGACAGAATCCGAGCTGAAGCTTTCTTT; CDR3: CASSRDRIRAEAFF
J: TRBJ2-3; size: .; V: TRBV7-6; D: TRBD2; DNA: TGTGCCAGCAGCCGACTAGCGGGCACAGATACGCAGTATTTT; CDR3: CASSRLAGTDTQYF
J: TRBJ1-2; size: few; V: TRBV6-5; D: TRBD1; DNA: TGTGCCTCCGGGACAGGATTAATACTTAACTATGGCTACACCTTC; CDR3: CASGTGLILNYGYTF
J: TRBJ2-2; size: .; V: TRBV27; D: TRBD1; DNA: TGTGCCAGCAAAACGGGACAGGGGGTGTCCGGGGAGCTGTTTTTT; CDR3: CASKTGQGVSGELFF
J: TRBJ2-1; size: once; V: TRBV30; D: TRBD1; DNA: TGTGCCTGGAGTACGGCAGGGGGCAGGGATGAGCAGTTCTTC; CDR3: CAWSTAGGRDEQFF
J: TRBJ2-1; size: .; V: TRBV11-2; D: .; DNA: TGTGCCAGCAGCCACGCAAGGCTAGCGTCCAATGAGCAGTTCTTC; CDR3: CASSHARLASNEQFF
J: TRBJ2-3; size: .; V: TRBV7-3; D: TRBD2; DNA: TGTGCCAGCAGCCCTTGGACTAGCCGAGATACGCAGTATTTT; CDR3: CASSPWTSRDTQYF
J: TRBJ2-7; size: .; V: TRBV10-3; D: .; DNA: TGTGCCATCAGACTAGCACCTCCCGGCTCCGAGCAGTACTTC; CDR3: CAIRLAPPGSEQYF
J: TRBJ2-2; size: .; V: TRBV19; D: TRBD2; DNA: TGTGCCAGTAGTCCGCGGACTAGCGGGAGGACCACCGGGGAGCTGTTTTTT; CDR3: CASSPRTSGRTTGELFF